These 14 T cell receptor beta chains were all obtained from the same sample, sequenced in a study of T cells in women clearing cervical HPV infection. The data were produced by immunoSEQ multiplex PCR, yet TCRdb's version contains in-frame clones alone and is incomplete. The sample table sets out 45,000 to 55,000 clones. What was sequenced was blood buffy coat. These receptor sequences come from a woman between 18 and 70 years old with a cervical HPV16 infection that either progressed to CIN3+ or cleared (not recorded which).

Concerning this clone itself: The CDR3 goes on 3 residues after the read ends, and that part is filled in from the germline J gene. The J gene is TRBJ1-6, the V gene TRBV20-1; no firm D call. Germline CDR1 is DFQATT and CDR2 is SNEGSKA (reference sequence). Trimming pared 0 bases from V and 4 bases from J, leaving 19 bases between. CDR3 length: 18 amino acids. The CDR3 protein is CSARDTNQRAVYNSPLHF. The DNA read from the CDR3 is TGCAGTGCTAGAGATACAAACCAGAGGGCAGTGTATAATTCACCC.

With regard to this clone: The CDR3 is cut off 3 residues early in the read; its end comes from the germline J gene. The gene calls are TRBV5-6 and TRBJ2-7; D not certain. The CDR3 spans 11 residues. V lost 2 bases and J 2 bases, leaving 2 bases between the germline ends. CDR1 and CDR2 (germline): SGHDT, YYEEEE. The part of the CDR3 DNA that was read is TGTGCCAGCAGCTTCGCCTACGAG. It codes for CASSFAYE. The complete CDR3 sequence is CASSFAYEQYF.

With respect to this clone: The read terminates 3 residues ahead of where the CDR3 ends, so the germline J gene completes it. The chain links TRBV4-1 to TRBJ2-5; the match to TRBD1 covers 7 bases. CDR1 is MGHRA, CDR2 YSYEKL, per germline. V gave up 4 bases and J gave up 5 bases; unmatched junction bases: 10. This CDR3 has 15 residues. Incomplete CDR3 DNA: TGCGCCAGCAGCCGAGTCCACAGGGGCGGTGAGACC. It specifies CASSRVHRGGET. The complete CDR3 sequence is CASSRVHRGGETQYF.

Remarks on this clone: Read sequence stops 3 residues before the CDR3 end, and the germline J gene provides the missing end. The chain carries TRBV19 and TRBJ1-6, with a possible D match to TRBD1 (5 bases). Trimming took off 2 bases at V and 8 bases at J, with 7 bases between the two ends. Germline-derived CDR1 and CDR2 are LNHDA and SQIVND (reference sequence). There are 13 residues in the CDR3. Incomplete CDR3 DNA: TGTGCCAGTAGTATAACAGGAGATTCACCC. Its protein is CASSITGDSP. The entire CDR3 protein reads CASSITGDSPLHF.

Comments on this clone: The read falls 3 residues short of the CDR3 end, and the missing part is taken from the germline J gene. This chain uses TRBV20-1 with TRBJ1-4, with unresolved D. In germline, CDR1 is DFQATT, CDR2 SNEGSKA (reference sequence). V lost 6 bases and J lost 0, with 14 bases in between. The CDR3 length is 15 residues. The part of the CDR3 DNA that was read is TGCAGTGCCAGCCAGGACTCTGCAACTAATGAAAAA. Amino acid sequence: CSASQDSATNEK. The CDR3 in its entirety is CSASQDSATNEKLFF.

As concerns this clone: The read finishes 3 residues shy of the CDR3 end, and the germline J gene is used to complete it. The J gene is TRBJ2-1, the V gene TRBV9, with TRBD2 identical over 12 bases. V gave up 4 bases and J gave up 4 bases; unmatched junction bases: 9. Germline V gives CDR1 SGDLS, CDR2 YYNGEE. The CDR3 covers 17 residues. The covered CDR3 bases are TGTGCCAGCAGCCCATCCCCGGGACTAGCGGGTTACAATGAG. It specifies CASSPSPGLAGYNE. The complete CDR3 sequence is CASSPSPGLAGYNEQFF.

As for this clone: The read halts 3 residues ahead of the CDR3 end, with the missing end drawn from the germline J gene. V and J are TRBV19 and TRBJ2-3; a weak D match, TRBD2 (7 bases). There are 14 residues in the CDR3. Germline V lookup: CDR1 LNHDA, CDR2 SQIVND (reference sequence). V shed 10 bases and J shed 7 bases, with 21 bases lying between them. The CDR3 here is CATKGGTAENTQYF. The sequenced part of the CDR3 DNA is TGTGCCACCAAGGGGGGGACGGCGGAGAATACG.

As for this clone: With the read ending 3 residues before the CDR3 end, the germline J gene is used to fill in that end. The chain joins TRBV29-1 to TRBJ2-3; 13 nucleotides match TRBD2. CDR1 is SQVTM, CDR2 ANQGSEA, per germline. The CDR3 consists of 15 residues. Trimming cost V 5 bases and J 2 bases; bases outside gene matches: 4. The CDR3 bases that were read are TGCAGCGTTCGGACTAGCGGGGGCCTCACAGATACG. Protein product: CSVRTSGGLTDT. The full CDR3 is CSVRTSGGLTDTQYF.

Comments on this clone: The read is 3 residues too short to cover the CDR3 end, so that end is filled in from the germline J gene. The V gene is TRBV29-1, the J gene TRBJ1-3, with D unclear. From germline, CDR1 is SQVTM and CDR2 ANQGSEA. There are 13 residues in the CDR3. V was shortened by 4 bases and J by 0 bases, with 7 bases between the two germline ends. CDR3 residues: CSVGHSSGNTIYF. The sequenced CDR3 bases are TGCAGCGTTGGGCACAGCTCTGGAAACACC.

For this clone: The CDR3 end is not reached by the read, which stops 3 residues before it; the germline J gene fills it in. The V call is TRBV19, the J call TRBJ2-5; D gene uncertain. This CDR3 spans 12 amino acids. Germline CDR1 reads LNHDA; CDR2 reads SQIVND (reference sequence). V lost 6 bases to trimming and J lost 3 bases, with 8 bases between them. The CDR3 DNA, read in part, is TGTGCCAGTAGAGGGTGGGAAGAGACC. This gives the protein CASRGWEET. The whole CDR3 region reads CASRGWEETQYF.

On this clone: The read terminates 3 residues ahead of where the CDR3 ends, so the germline J gene completes it. The chain links TRBV4-1 to TRBJ1-3; 8 bases match TRBD1. Germline CDR1 MGHRA, CDR2 YSYEKL. The CDR3 is 18 residues long. V gave up 0 bases and J gave up 7 bases; unmatched junction bases: 14. The CDR3 is CASSQDAAGAGGRNTIYF. The DNA read from the CDR3 is TGCGCCAGCAGCCAAGACGCCGCGGGGGCAGGGGGCAGGAACACC.

About this clone: The read stops 3 residues short of the end of the CDR3; the missing end is completed from the germline J gene. The chain links TRBV10-1 to TRBJ2-1, with TRBD2 matching 10 bases. With V trimmed by 2 bases and J by 4 bases, 2 bases remained unmatched. The germline V gene has CDR1 WNHNN and CDR2 SYGVQD (reference sequence). The CDR3 loop spans 15 amino acids. The CDR3 loop reads CASSERTSGYNEQFF. The covered CDR3 bases are TGCGCCAGCAGTGAGCGGACTAGCGGATACAATGAG.

Concerning this clone itself: Coverage ceases 3 residues before the CDR3 finishes, and the germline J gene fills in the end. This chain joins TRBV14 and TRBJ1-1, with TRBD1 as a possible D gene (6 bases). CDR3 length: 17 amino acids. CDR1 and CDR2 (germline): SGHDN, FVKESK. V lost 2 bases and J 0 bases, leaving 16 bases between the germline ends. CDR3 bases read: TGTGCCAGCAGCCAACTGACAGGACATCCAGTGAACACTGAA. This codes for CASSQLTGHPVNTE. From start to end, the CDR3 is CASSQLTGHPVNTEAFF.

A word on this clone: Sequencing ends 3 residues short of the CDR3 end; the germline J gene provides the rest. The genes are TRBV30 and TRBJ2-5; possibly TRBD2 for D (6 bases). Germline V gene sequence: CDR1 GTSNPN, CDR2 SVGIG (reference sequence). This CDR3 spans 15 amino acids. V shed 2 bases and J shed 2 bases, with 15 bases lying between them. CDR3 bases read: TGTGCCTGGAGTCACAGATGGGGGGTACAAGAGACC. It is translated as CAWSHRWGVQET. The CDR3 in full is CAWSHRWGVQETQYF.